This record looks at one TCR beta chain sequence and its context. The sample originates from a study of cytomegalovirus exposure and HLA in healthy donors. Vbeta (60) and Jbeta (13) primers were used in the PCR. This table comes from immunoSEQ multiplex PCR, and its TCRdb copy is limited to in-frame clones, with some not included. The sample has about 200,000 clones, around 76% seen once. The CDR3 is 20 residues long. The germline gives CDR1 SGHRS, CDR2 YFSETQ. V dropped 4 bases and J dropped 5; count of bases not matched to a gene: 16. V is TRBV5-1 and J is TRBJ2-4; TRBD2 aligns across 15 bases. Input material: PBMCs. The sequence came from a middle-aged man in good health and CMV-seropositive. CDR3 in amino acids: CASSSAPGLAGGGSENIQYF. The CDR3 coding sequence is TGCGCCAGCAGCAGCGCCCCGGGACTAGCGGGAGGCGGGAGCGAAAACATTCAGTACTTC.